The clone carrying this T cell receptor (beta chain) was seen many times. As yet, its antigen is unknown. This CDR3 region has 15 residues. The germline V gene encodes CDR1 SGHVS and CDR2 FNYEAQ. The V end was cut by 5 bases, the J end by 6 bases, with 16 bases between. This record belongs to a study of T cell repertoires in cytomegalovirus infection. Study as a whole: In public TCR beta signatures, there were indications of both CMV infection and matching HLA type.

TCRdb itself ran the reads through MiXCR, one entry per CDR3 protein. Found here are 380,000 or so distinct CDR3 sequences, roughly a third of them singletons; the top ten hold about 13%. The chain is built from TRBV7-6 and TRBJ2-2; D unresolved. This TCR was sampled from a human donor in good health (CMV status not recorded). Some clones in this sample may be carry-over from other donors' samples. This specimen consisted of cultured PBMCs, obtained from culture after CMV antigen stimulation. The CDR3 loop reads CASSPGPGRSGELFF. As DNA, the CDR3 is TGTGCCAGCAGCCCGGGCCCAGGTCGATCCGGGGAGCTGTTTTTT.